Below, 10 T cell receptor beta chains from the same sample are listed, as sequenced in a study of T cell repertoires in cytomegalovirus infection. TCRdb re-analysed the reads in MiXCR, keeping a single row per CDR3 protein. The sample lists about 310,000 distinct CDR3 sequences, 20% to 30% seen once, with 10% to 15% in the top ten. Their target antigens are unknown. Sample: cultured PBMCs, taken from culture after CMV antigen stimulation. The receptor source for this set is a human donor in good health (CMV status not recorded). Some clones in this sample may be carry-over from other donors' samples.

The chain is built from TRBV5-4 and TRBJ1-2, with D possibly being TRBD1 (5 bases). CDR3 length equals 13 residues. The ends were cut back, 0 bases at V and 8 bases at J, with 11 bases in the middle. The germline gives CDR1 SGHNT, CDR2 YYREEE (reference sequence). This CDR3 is CASSLELGGGYTF. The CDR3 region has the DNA TGTGCCAGCAGCTTGGAATTGGGGGGAGGCTACACCTTC.

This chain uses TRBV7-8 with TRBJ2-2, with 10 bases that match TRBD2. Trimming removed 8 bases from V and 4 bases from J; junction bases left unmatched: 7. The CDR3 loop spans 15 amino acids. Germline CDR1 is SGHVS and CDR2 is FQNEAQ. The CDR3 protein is CASDKREGRTGELFF. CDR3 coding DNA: TGTGCCAGCGATAAGCGGGAGGGCCGCACCGGGGAGCTGTTTTTT.

Here the CDR3 reads CASSPTGGYSYTF. CDR3 nucleotide sequence: TGTGCCAGCAGTCCTACAGGGGGATATAGCTACACCTTC. The chain links TRBV27 to TRBJ1-2; 8 bases fit TRBD1. This CDR3 contains 13 residues. The J segment lost 9 bases and the V segment lost 5 bases, leaving 8 bases of the junction unmatched. In germline, CDR1 is MNHEY, CDR2 SMNVEV (reference sequence).

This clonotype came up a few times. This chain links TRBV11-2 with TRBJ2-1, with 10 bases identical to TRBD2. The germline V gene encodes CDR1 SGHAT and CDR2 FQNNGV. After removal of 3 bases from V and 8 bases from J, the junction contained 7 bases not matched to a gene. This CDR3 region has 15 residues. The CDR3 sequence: CASSFLAGARDEQFF. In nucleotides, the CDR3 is TGTGCCAGCAGCTTCCTAGCGGGAGCGCGGGATGAGCAGTTCTTC. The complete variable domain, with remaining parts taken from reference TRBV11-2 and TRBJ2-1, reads EAGVAQSPRYKIIEKRQSVAFWCNPISGHATLYWYQQILGQGPKLLIQFQNNGVVDDSQLPKDRFSAERLKGVDSTLKIQPAKLEDSAVYLCASSFLAGARDEQFFGPGTRLTVL.

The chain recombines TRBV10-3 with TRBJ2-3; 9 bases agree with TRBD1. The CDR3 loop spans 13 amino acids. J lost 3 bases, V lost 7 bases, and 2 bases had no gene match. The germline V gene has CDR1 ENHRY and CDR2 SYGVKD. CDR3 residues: CAIMGQGTDTQYF. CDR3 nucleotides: TGTGCCATCATGGGACAGGGAACAGATACGCAGTATTTT.

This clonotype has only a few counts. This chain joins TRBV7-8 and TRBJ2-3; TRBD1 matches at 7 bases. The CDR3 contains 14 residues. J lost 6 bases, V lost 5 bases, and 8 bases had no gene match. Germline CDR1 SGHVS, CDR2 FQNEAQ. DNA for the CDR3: TGTGCCAGCAGCATAGAAGTACAGGGGGATACGCAGTATTTT. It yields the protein CASSIEVQGDTQYF.

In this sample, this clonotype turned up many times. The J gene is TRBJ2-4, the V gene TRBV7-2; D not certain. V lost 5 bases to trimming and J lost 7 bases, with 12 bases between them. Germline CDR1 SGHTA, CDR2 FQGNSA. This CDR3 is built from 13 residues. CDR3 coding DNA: TGTGCCAGCAGCCCCCAAGGTCTGAACATTCAGTACTTC. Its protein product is CASSPQGLNIQYF.

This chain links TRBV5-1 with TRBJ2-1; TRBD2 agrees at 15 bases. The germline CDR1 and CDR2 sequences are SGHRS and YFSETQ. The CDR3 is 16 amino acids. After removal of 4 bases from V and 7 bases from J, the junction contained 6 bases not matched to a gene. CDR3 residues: CASSKGLAGGPNEQFF. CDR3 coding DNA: TGCGCCAGCAGCAAGGGACTAGCGGGAGGTCCGAATGAGCAGTTCTTC.

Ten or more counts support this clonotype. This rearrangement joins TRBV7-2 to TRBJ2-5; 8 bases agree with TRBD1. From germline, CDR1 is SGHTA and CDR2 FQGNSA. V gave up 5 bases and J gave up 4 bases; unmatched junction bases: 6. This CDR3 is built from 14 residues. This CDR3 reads CASSAAGQGETQYF. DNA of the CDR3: TGTGCCAGCAGCGCCGCCGGACAGGGAGAGACCCAGTACTTC.

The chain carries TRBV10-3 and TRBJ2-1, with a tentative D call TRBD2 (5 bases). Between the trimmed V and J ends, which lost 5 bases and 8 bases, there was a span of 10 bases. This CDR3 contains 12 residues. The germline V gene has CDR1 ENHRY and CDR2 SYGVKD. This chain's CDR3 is CAISNVGDEQFF. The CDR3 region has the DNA TGTGCCATCAGTAACGTCGGGGATGAGCAGTTCTTC.